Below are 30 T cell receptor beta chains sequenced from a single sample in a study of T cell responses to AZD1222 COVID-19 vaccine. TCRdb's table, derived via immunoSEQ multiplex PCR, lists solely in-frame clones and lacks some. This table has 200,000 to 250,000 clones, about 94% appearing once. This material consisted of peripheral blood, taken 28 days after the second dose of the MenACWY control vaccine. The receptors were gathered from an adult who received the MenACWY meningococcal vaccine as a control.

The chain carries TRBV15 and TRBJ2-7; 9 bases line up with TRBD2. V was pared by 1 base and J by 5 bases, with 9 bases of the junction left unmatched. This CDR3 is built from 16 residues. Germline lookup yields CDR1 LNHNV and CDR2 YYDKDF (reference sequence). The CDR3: CATSRGSGGTTHEQYF. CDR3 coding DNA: TGTGCCACCAGCAGAGGCAGCGGGGGGACAACACACGAGCAGTACTTC.

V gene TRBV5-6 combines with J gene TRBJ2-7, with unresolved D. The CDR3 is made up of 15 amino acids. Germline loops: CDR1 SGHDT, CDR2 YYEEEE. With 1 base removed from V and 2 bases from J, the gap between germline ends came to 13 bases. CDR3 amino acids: CASSLSLAGAYEQYF. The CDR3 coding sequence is TGTGCCAGCAGCTTGTCCCTTGCAGGTGCCTACGAGCAGTACTTC.

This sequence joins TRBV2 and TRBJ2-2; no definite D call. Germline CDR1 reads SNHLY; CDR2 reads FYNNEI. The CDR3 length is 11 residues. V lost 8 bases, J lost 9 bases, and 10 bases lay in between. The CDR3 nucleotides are TGTGCCAGCGGGGTGGGCTGGGAGCTGTTTTTT. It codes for CASGVGWELFF. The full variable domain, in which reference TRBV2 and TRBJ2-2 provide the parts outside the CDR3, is EPEVTQTPSHQVTQMGQEVILRCVPISNHLYFYWYRQILGQKVEFLVSFYNNEISEKSEIFDDQFSVERPDGSNFTLKIRSTKLEDSAMYFCASGVGWELFFGEGSRLTVL.

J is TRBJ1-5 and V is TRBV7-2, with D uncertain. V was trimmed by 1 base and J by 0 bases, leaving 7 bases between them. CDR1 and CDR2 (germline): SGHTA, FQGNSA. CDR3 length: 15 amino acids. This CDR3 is CASSLEHISNQPQHF. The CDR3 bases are TGTGCCAGCAGCTTAGAACACATTAGCAATCAGCCCCAGCATTTT.

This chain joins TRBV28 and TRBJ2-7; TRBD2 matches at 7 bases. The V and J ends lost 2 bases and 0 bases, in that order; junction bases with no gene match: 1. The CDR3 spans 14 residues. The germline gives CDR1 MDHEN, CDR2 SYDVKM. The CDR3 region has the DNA TGTGCCAGCAGTTTAGGCGGGGGCTCCTACGAGCAGTACTTC. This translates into CASSLGGGSYEQYF. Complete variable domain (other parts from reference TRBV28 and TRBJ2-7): DVKVTQSSRYLVKRTGEKVFLECVQDMDHENMFWYRQDPGLGLRLIYFSYDVKMKEKGDIPEGYSVSREKKERFSLILESASTNQTSMYLCASSLGGGSYEQYFGPGTRLTVT.

The CDR3 coding sequence is TGTGCCAGCAGTCCGCCGGACAGCCATCTAGGCTACACCTTC. Amino acids: CASSPPDSHLGYTF. This chain joins TRBV27 and TRBJ1-2, with a possible D match to TRBD1 (6 bases). Germline-derived CDR1 and CDR2 are MNHEY and SMNVEV (reference sequence). V lost 5 bases and J 8 bases, leaving 18 bases between the germline ends. The length of the CDR3 is 14 residues.

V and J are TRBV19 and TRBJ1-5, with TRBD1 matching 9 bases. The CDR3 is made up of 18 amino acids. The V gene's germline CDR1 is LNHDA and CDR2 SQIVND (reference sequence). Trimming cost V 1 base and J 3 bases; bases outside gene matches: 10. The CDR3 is CASSIAQGQGTYNQPQHF. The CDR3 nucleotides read TGTGCCAGTAGTATAGCCCAAGGACAGGGGACCTACAATCAGCCCCAGCATTTT.

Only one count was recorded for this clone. The CDR3 DNA reads TGTGCCAGTAGTATAGCTACAGATACGCAGTATTTT. It encodes CASSIATDTQYF. This chain uses TRBV19 with TRBJ2-3; D gene uncertain. CDR3 length: 12 residues. Per the germline V gene, CDR1 is LNHDA and CDR2 is SQIVND (reference sequence). V lost 1 base to trimming and J lost 3 bases, with 2 bases between them.

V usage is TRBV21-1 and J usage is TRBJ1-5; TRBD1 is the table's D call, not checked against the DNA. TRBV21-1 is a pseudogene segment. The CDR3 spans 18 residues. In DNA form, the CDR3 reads TGTGCCAGCAGCATTAAGTTGACGAGCAGACATAGCAATCAGCCCCAGCATTTT. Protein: CASSIKLTSRHSNQPQHF.

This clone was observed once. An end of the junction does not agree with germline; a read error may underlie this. The CDR3 loop reads CASPKGDGNAEAFF. The CDR3 DNA reads as TGTGCCTCTCCGAAGGGAGACGGGAACGCTGAAGCTTTCTTT. The V call is TRBV6-5, the J call TRBJ1-1; D gene uncertain. The germline V gene has CDR1 MNHEY and CDR2 SVGAGI. The CDR3 loop spans 14 amino acids.

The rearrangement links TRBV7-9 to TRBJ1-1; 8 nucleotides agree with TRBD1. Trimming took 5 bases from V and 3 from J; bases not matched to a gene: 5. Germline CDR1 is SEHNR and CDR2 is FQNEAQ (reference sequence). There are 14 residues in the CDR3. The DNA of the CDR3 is TGTGCCAGCAGCCGGGGACAGGCGTACACTGAAGCTTTCTTT. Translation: CASSRGQAYTEAFF.

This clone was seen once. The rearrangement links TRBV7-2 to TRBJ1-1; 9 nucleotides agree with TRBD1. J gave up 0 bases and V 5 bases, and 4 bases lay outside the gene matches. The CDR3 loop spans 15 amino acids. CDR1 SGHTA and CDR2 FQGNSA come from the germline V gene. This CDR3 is CASSGRTGVNTEAFF. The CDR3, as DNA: TGTGCCAGCAGCGGACGGACAGGGGTGAACACTGAAGCTTTCTTT.

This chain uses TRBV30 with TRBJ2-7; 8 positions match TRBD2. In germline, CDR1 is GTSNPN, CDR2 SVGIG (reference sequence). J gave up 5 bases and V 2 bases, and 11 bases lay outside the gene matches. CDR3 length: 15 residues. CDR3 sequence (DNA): TGTGCCTGGAGTCTGGGGTCCGGGGGGGCAGACGAGCAGTACTTC. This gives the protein CAWSLGSGGADEQYF.

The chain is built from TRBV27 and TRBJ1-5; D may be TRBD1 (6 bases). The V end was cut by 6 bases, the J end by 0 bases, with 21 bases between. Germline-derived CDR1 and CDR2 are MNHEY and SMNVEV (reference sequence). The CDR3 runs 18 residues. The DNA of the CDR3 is TGTGCCAGCAGCCCGACAGGTCCCCATCTTTTTAGCAATCAGCCCCAGCATTTT. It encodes CASSPTGPHLFSNQPQHF.

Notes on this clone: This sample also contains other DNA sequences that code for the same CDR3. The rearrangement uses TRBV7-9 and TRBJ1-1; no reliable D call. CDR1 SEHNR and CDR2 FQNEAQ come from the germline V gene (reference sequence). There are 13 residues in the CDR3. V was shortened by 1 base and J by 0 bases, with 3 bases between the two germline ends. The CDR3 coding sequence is TGTGCCAGCAGCTTAGTGTTGAACACTGAAGCTTTCTTT. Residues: CASSLVLNTEAFF.

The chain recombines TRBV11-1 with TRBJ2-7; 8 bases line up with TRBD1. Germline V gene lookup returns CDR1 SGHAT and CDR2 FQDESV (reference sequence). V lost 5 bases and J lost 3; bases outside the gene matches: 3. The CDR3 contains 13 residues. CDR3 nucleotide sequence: TGTGCCAGCAGCCGACAGGGGATCTACGAGCAGTACTTC. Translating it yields CASSRQGIYEQYF. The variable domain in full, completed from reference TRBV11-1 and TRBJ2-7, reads EAEVAQSPRYKITEKSQAVAFWCDPISGHATLYWYRQILGQGPELLVQFQDESVVDDSQLPKDRFSAERLKGVDSTLKIQPAELGDSAMYLCASSRQGIYEQYFGPGTRLTVT.

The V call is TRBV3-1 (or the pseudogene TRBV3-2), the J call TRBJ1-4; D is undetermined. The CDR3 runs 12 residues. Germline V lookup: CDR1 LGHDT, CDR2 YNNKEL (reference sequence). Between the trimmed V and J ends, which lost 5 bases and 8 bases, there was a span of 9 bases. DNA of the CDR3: TGTGCCAGCAGCTCGGGGAGAGAAAAACTGTTTTTT. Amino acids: CASSSGREKLFF.

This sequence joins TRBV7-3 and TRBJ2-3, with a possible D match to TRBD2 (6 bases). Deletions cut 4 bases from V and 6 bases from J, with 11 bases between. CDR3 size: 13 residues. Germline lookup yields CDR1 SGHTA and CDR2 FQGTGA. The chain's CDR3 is CASSYRGGDTQYF. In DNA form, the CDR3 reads TGTGCCAGCAGCTACCGAGGAGGGGATACGCAGTATTTT.

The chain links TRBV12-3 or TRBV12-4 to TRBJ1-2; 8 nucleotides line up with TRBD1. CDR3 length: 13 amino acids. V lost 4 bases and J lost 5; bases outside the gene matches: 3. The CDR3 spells CASSSGQGYGYTF. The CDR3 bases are TGTGCCAGCAGTTCTGGACAGGGATATGGCTACACCTTC.

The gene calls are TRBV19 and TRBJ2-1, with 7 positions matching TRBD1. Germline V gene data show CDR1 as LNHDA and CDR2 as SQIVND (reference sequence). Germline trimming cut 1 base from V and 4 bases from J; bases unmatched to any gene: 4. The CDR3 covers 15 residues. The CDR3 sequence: CASSIALDRYNEQFF. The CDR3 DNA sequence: TGTGCCAGTAGTATAGCTCTGGACAGGTACAATGAGCAGTTCTTC.

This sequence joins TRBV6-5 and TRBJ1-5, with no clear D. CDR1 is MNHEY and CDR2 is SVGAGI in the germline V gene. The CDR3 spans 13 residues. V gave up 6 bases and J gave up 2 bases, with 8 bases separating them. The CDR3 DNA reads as TGTGCCAGCAGAGGGAGTCGCAATCAGCCCCAGCATTTT. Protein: CASRGSRNQPQHF.

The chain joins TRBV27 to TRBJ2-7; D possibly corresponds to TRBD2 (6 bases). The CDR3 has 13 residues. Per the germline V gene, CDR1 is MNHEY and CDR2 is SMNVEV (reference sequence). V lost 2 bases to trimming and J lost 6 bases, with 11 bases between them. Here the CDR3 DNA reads TGTGCCAGCAGTTTAGGGGTCGGGAGCGAGCAGTACTTC. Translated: CASSLGVGSEQYF.

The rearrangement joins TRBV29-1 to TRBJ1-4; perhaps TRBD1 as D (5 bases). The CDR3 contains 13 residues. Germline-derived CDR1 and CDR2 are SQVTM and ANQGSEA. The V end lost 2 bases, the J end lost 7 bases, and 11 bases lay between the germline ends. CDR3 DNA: TGCAGCGTTGAACAAGGGACGGGTGAAAAACTGTTTTTT. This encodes CSVEQGTGEKLFF.

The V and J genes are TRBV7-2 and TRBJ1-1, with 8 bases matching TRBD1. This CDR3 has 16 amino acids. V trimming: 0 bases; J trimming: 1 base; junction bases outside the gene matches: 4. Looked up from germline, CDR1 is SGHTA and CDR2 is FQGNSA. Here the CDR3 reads CASSLAGTGANTEAFF. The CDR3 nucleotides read TGTGCCAGCAGCTTAGCCGGGACAGGCGCGAACACTGAAGCTTTCTTT.

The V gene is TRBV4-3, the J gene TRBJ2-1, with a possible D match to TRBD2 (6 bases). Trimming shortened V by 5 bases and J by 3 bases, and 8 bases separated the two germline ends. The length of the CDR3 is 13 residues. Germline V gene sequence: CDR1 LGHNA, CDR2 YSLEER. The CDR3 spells CASSEGLYNEQFF. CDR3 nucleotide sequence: TGCGCCAGCAGCGAGGGACTCTACAATGAGCAGTTCTTC.

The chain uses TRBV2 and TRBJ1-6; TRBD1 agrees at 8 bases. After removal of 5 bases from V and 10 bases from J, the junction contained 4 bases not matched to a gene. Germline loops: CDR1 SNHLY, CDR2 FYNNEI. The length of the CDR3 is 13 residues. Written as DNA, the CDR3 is TGTGCCAGCAGTACAGGGGGGAGGTCACCCCTCCACTTT. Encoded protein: CASSTGGRSPLHF.

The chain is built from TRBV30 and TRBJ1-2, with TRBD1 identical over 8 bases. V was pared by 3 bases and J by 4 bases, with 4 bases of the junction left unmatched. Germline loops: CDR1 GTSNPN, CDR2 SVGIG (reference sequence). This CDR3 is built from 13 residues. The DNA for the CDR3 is TGTGCCTGGAGCGAGGGGACAGGCTATGGCTACACCTTC. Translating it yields CAWSEGTGYGYTF.

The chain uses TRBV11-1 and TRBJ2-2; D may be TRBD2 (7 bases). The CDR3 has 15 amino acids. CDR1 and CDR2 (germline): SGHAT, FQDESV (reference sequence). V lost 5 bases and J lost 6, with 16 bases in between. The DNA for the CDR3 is TGTGCCAGCAGCACCTCAGGGGCGGGAGCCGGGGAGCTGTTTTTT. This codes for CASSTSGAGAGELFF. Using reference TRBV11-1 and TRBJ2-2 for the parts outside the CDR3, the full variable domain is EAEVAQSPRYKITEKSQAVAFWCDPISGHATLYWYRQILGQGPELLVQFQDESVVDDSQLPKDRFSAERLKGVDSTLKIQPAELGDSAMYLCASSTSGAGAGELFFGEGSRLTVL.

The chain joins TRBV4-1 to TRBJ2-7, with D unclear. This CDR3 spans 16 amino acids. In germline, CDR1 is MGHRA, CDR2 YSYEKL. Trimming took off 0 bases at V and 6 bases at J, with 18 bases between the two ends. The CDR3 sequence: CASSQDSQVRTVEQYF. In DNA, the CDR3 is TGCGCCAGCAGCCAAGATTCCCAGGTTCGGACGGTCGAGCAGTACTTC.

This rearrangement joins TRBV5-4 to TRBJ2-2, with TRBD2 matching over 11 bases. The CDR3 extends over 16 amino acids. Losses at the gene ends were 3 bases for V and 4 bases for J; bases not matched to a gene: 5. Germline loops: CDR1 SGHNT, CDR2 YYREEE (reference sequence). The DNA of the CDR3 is TGTGCCAGCAGCTCTGGACTAGCGGGCGTCACCGGGGAGCTGTTTTTT. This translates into CASSSGLAGVTGELFF. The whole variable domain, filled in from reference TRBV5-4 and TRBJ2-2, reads ETGVTQSPTHLIKTRGQQVTLRCSSQSGHNTVSWYQQALGQGPQFIFQYYREEENGRGNFPPRFSGLQFPNYSSELNVNALELDDSALYLCASSSGLAGVTGELFFGEGSRLTVL.